Given below is one T cell receptor (beta chain) in context. The antigen is not known. The length of the CDR3 is 14 residues. Germline CDR1 is SQVTM and CDR2 is ANQGSEA. This entry comes from a study of CXCR3-negative and CXCR3-positive naive CD8 T cells. Findings and limits, study-wide: Within a donor, both naive subsets shared TRBV-TRBJ usage, unlike memory cells. Naive CXCR3-positive cells had TRB CDR3s more hydrophobic than those of CXCR3-negative naive cells.

5' RACE that incorporated UMI labels was used to prepare the TRB cDNA libraries. TCRdb re-called the 5' RACE reads and shows each CDR3 protein once, DNA omitted. The sample table sets out 70,000 to 95,000 distinct CDR3 sequences. The sequencing sample was made of naive CXCR3- CD8+ T cells from blood. Sample subset: CD45RO-CCR7+CD27+CD95- naive CD8+ T cells lacking CXCR3 (TNR3-). The receptor was isolated from a human donor in good health. Some clones in this sample may be carry-over from other donors' samples. The V gene is TRBV29-1, the J gene TRBJ2-7; TCRdb's D gene call, TRBD2, goes unchecked for lack of DNA. The CDR3 sequence is CSVVAGGTPGEQYF.